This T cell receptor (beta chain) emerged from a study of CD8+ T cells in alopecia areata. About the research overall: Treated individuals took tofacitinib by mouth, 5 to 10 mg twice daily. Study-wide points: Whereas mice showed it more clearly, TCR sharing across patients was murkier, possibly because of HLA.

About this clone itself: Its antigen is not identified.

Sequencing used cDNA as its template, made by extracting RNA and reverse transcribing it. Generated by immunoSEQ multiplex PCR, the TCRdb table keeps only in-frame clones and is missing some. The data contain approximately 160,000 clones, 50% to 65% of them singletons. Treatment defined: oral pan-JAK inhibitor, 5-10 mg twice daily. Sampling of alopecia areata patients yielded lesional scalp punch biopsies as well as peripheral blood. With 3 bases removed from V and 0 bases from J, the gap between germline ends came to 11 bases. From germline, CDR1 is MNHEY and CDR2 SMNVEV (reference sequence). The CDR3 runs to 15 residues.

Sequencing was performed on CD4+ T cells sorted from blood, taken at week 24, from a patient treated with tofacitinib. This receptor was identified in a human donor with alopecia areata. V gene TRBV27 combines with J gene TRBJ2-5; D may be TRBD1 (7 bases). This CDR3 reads CASSFGGTDQETQYF. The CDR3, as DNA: TGTGCCAGCAGTTTTGGCGGGACAGACCAAGAGACCCAGTACTTC.